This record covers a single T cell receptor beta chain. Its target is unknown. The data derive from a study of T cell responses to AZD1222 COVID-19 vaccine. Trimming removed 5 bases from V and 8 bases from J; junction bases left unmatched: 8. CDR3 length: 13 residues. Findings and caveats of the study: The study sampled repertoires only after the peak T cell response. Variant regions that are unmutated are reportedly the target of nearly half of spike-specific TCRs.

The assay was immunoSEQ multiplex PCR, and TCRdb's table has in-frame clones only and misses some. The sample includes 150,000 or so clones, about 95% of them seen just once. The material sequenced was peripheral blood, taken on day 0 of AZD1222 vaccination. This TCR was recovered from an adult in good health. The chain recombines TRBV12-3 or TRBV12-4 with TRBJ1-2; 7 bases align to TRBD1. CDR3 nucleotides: TGTGCCAGCAGTGGGGGACAGTCGGGCGGCTACACCTTC. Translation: CASSGGQSGGYTF.